This TCR beta chain was obtained from a study of shared clonotypes between healthy human individuals. The study's findings and limits: Sequencing depth was predicted to influence how clonotypes are shared among donors.

Caucasian adults living in Nashville, Tennessee, provided all samples. Turning to this clone: Its target is not known. This CDR3 is also generated by other DNA sequences in the sample.

The germline V gene has CDR1 SGHRS and CDR2 YFSETQ. V gave up 0 bases and J gave up 0 bases, with 7 bases separating them. The CDR3 length is 14 residues. Researchers ran the assay at a deep level. The unsorted PBMC sample used ten immunoSEQ deep assay plates. Libraries were prepared by immunoSEQ multiplex PCR; TCRdb keeps only in-frame clonotypes and omits some of them. The top ten clones hold roughly 13% of a sample with more than 450,000 clones, 70% to 80% of them seen once. The genes are TRBV5-1 and TRBJ2-7, with a possible D match to TRBD1 (5 bases). The specimen sequenced was PBMCs. The clonotype comes from a woman aged 40 to 50 in good health. Some clones in this sample may be carry-over from other donors' samples. The CDR3 region has the DNA TGCGCCAGCAGCTTGGATCAGGGCTCCTACGAGCAGTACTTC. Amino acid sequence: CASSLDQGSYEQYF. The entire variable domain, with the rest obtained from reference TRBV5-1 and TRBJ2-7, is as follows: KAGVTQTPRYLIKTRGQQVTLSCSPISGHRSVSWYQQTPGQGLQFLFEYFSETQRNKGNFPGRFSGRQFSNSRSEMNVSTLELGDSALYLCASSLDQGSYEQYFGPGTRLTVT.